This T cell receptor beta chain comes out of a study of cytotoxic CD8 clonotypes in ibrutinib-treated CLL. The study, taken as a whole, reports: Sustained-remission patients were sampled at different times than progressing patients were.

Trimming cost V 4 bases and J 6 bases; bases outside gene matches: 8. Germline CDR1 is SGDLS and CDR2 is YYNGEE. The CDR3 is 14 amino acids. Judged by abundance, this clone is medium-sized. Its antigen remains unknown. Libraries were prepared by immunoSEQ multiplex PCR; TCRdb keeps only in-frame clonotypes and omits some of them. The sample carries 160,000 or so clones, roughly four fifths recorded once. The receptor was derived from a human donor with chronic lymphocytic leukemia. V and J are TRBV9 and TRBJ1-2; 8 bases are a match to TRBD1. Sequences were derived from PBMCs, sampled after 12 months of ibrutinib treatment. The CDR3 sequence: CASSNLGTGDGYTF. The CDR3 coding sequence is TGTGCCAGCAGCAACCTCGGGACAGGCGATGGCTACACCTTC.